The clone carrying this T cell receptor beta chain was detected a few times. Antigen unknown. This entry comes from a study of OX40 agonist ivuxolimab in advanced cancers. Collection of blood occurred at baseline, at cycle 4 day 1, and at cycle 7 day 1. Clones were sequenced by immunoSEQ multiplex PCR, and TCRdb holds only the in-frame ones, with some missing. Seen here are 20,000 to 25,000 clones, 77% observed once, and the top ten hold 16%. The study's findings and limits: CD8+ T cells were the subset that, on average, had more expanded clones than CD4+.

Germline CDR1 is MNHNY and CDR2 is SVGAGI (reference sequence). This CDR3 has 14 residues. Trimming stripped 1 base from V and 7 bases from J, with 10 bases between. The TCR originated in an adult with an advanced solid tumor such as melanoma, head and neck, liver or kidney cancer. V is TRBV6-6 and J is TRBJ1-4; tentative D call: TRBD1 (5 bases). Sequencing was performed on CD4+ or CD8+ T cells sorted from blood, taken in a trial of the OX40 agonist ivuxolimab. The CDR3 here is CASSYWAGSEKLFF. The CDR3 DNA sequence: TGTGCCAGCAGTTACTGGGCAGGGAGTGAAAAACTGTTTTTT.